This T cell receptor beta chain was obtained from a study of early T cells in non-severe SARS-CoV-2 infection. Study observations and caveats: Lookups in VDJdb leaned toward anti-spike CD8 responses and missed private and CD4 specificities.

MiXCR was run by TCRdb on the 5' RACE reads, yielding one entry per CDR3 protein. Among tens of thousands of distinct CDR3 sequences listed, almost 9.5% were seen once. The ends were cut back, 5 bases at V and 3 bases at J, with 11 bases in the middle. This CDR3 region has 13 residues. The germline V gene encodes CDR1 MNHEY and CDR2 SVGEGT. This clonotype occurred many times. The target antigen is unknown. This receptor was obtained from an adult who was a healthcare worker with PCR-confirmed SARS-CoV-2 infection or an uninfected control (not recorded which). The chain uses TRBV6-2 or TRBV6-3 and TRBJ2-7; TRBD1 is a possible D gene (6 bases). Sequencing was done on a sample of whole blood. The CDR3: CASSLKQGYEQYF. The DNA of the CDR3 is TGTGCCAGCAGTCTCAAACAGGGCTACGAGCAGTACTTC.